This TCR beta chain was observed in a study of blood T cell repertoires in COVID-19. Study as a whole: The samples span acute and convalescent COVID-19 from the United States, Italy and Spain. Nucleic acid was either cDNA or gDNA, and it came from T cells, B-cell-depleted T cells, or PBMCs.

The CDR3 totals 14 residues. Germline CDR1 MNHNS, CDR2 SASEGT. The V gene lost 3 bases and the J gene lost 1 base, with 9 bases spanning the gap. The repertoire was sequenced with immunoSEQ multiplex PCR; TCRdb's copy has only in-frame clones and lacks some. Of about 190,000 clones detected, around nine tenths appear once; the ten largest clones hold 2.1%. This rearrangement joins TRBV6-1 to TRBJ1-1, with D hard to call. The source is a man in his 70s with active or convalescent COVID-19. Sequencing used peripheral blood. The CDR3 sequence: CASSEAGRNTEAFF. In nucleotides, the CDR3 is TGTGCCAGCAGTGAGGCAGGAAGGAACACTGAAGCTTTCTTT.